In its sample, the clone carrying this T cell receptor (beta chain) was seen a few times. The antigen remains undetermined. The data derive from a study of blood T cell dynamics during melanoma immunotherapy. The CDR3 covers 16 residues. Per germline, CDR1 SGHAT and CDR2 FQNNGV. Trimming took off 0 bases at V and 6 bases at J, with 15 bases between the two ends. Time point denoted: week 3, after first cycle of checkpoint inhibitor. Response was assessed by RECIST 1.1 at 12 weeks, except a couple of rapid progressors. Prior systemic cancer therapy, immunosuppressant use and other active malignancies excluded patients. Assay used: immunoSEQ multiplex PCR; TCRdb lists only in-frame clones, some missing. Of about 11,000 clones in the sample, approximately 80% were seen once. Study-wide points: PBMC repertoires of eventual disease-control patients split at W3 into clonality or diversity gains. The study could not tell melanoma-specific clones from general immune activation.

The source is a human donor with melanoma. Specimen: blood, collected from a patient treated with checkpoint blockade. The genes are TRBV11-2 and TRBJ2-1; a possible D gene is TRBD1 (6 bases). CDR3: CASSLEQGHRVNEQFF. The CDR3 region has the DNA TGTGCCAGCAGCTTAGAACAGGGCCACCGAGTCAATGAGCAGTTCTTC.